This T cell receptor beta chain appears in the sequencing data of a study of T cell responses to AZD1222 COVID-19 vaccine. Study observations and caveats: The donor cohort was predominantly white British with a female majority, and clonal diversity may have been underestimated. Spike was spanned by vaccine-associated CD4 TCRs, with dominance at 160-218 and 743-854. Vaccination with two AZD1222 doses was followed by a rise in Spike-specific TCR breadth and depth.

Concerning this clone: Its cognate antigen is unknown.

The method was immunoSEQ multiplex PCR; TCRdb's version includes in-frame clones alone and lacks a portion of them. The sample holds approximately 170,000 clones, around 88% seen once. Both about-4-week and about-12-week second-dose recipients were combined. CDR1 and CDR2 (germline): SEHNR, FQNEAQ (reference sequence). The CDR3 contains 15 residues. V trimming: 5 bases; J trimming: 3 bases; junction bases outside the gene matches: 9. Sequenced here: peripheral blood, sampled 28 days after the second AZD1222 dose. V and J are TRBV7-9 and TRBJ2-7; 8 bases agree with TRBD2. This receptor was taken from an adult who received the AZD1222 COVID-19 vaccine. The CDR3 region has the DNA TGTGCCAGCAGCCCAGGGACTAGTCACGGCTACGAGCAGTACTTC. Its translation: CASSPGTSHGYEQYF. The full variable domain, completed using reference TRBV7-9 and TRBJ2-7, is DTGVSQNPRHKITKRGQNVTFRCDPISEHNRLYWYRQTLGQGPEFLTYFQNEAQLEKSRLLSDRFSAERPKGSFSTLEIQRTEQGDSAMYLCASSPGTSHGYEQYFGPGTRLTVT.